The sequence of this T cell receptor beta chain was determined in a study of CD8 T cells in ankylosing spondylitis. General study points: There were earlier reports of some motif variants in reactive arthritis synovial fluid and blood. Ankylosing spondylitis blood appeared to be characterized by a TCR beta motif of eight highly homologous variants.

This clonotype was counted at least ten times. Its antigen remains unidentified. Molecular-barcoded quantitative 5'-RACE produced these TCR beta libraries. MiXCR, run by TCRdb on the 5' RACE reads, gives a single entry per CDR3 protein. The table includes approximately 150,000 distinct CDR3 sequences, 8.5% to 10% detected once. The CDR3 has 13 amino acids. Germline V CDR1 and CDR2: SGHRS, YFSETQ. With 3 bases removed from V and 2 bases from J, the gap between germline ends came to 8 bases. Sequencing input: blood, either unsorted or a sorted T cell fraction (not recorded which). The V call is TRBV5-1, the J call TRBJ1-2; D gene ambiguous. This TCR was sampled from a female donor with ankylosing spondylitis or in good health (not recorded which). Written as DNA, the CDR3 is TGCGCCAGCAGCTCCACAAGCAACTATGGCTACACCTTC. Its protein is CASSSTSNYGYTF.